Shown below are 31 T cell receptor beta chains from a single sample sequenced in a study of T cells after yellow fever vaccination. TCRdb analysed the 5' RACE reads with MiXCR anew, one entry per CDR3 protein. This table holds just over 250,000 distinct CDR3 sequences, around 4.9% found once. The input for sequencing was CD4+ T cells sorted from PBMCs, taken on the day of the yellow fever booster vaccination. These receptors all stem from a young man who received the YFV17D yellow fever vaccine.

At least ten counts were recorded for this clonotype. The rearrangement uses TRBV7-2 and TRBJ1-3; D gene uncertain. The V and J ends lost 3 bases and 1 base respectively, with 10 bases between them. The CDR3 is 15 amino acids. Per the germline V gene, CDR1 is SGHTA and CDR2 is FQGNSA. The CDR3 DNA follows: TGTGCCAGCAGCTTCATGGCGGGTTCTGGAAACACCATATATTTT. It codes for CASSFMAGSGNTIYF.

This clonotype has a count of ten or more. The chain joins TRBV29-1 to TRBJ2-1, with D tentatively TRBD2 (7 bases). This CDR3 contains 14 residues. Germline V gives CDR1 SQVTM, CDR2 ANQGSEA. The V gene lost 6 bases and the J gene lost 4 bases, with 16 bases spanning the gap. CDR3 loop: CSVARGGPYNEQFF. Here the CDR3 DNA reads TGCAGCGTCGCTCGCGGGGGCCCTTACAATGAGCAGTTCTTC.

The rearrangement links TRBV24-1 to TRBJ2-2; no reliable D call. This CDR3 spans 12 amino acids. With 9 bases removed from V and 3 bases from J, the gap between germline ends came to 7 bases. The V gene's germline CDR1 is KGHDR and CDR2 SFDVKD. The CDR3 region is CATYDDTGELFF. In nucleotides, the CDR3 is TGTGCCACCTACGATGACACCGGGGAGCTGTTTTTT.

This clonotype was counted between two and nine times. The gene calls are TRBV5-1 and TRBJ1-5, with unresolved D. Looked up from germline, CDR1 is SGHRS and CDR2 is YFSETQ. This CDR3 has 14 amino acids. The V and J ends lost 1 base and 4 bases respectively, with 9 bases between them. CDR3 protein: CASSLYGANQPQHF. DNA of the CDR3: TGCGCCAGCAGCTTGTATGGAGCGAATCAGCCCCAGCATTTT.

This clonotype came up many times. This rearrangement joins TRBV12-3 or TRBV12-4 to TRBJ2-3; D uncertain. V dropped 7 bases and J dropped 2 bases, with 13 bases sitting between them. This CDR3 has 14 amino acids. CDR3 sequence: CASTRPTHTDTQYF. DNA of the CDR3: TGTGCCAGCACCCGTCCGACCCACACAGATACGCAGTATTTT.

The table lists this clonotype with a few counts. This rearrangement joins TRBV6-5 to TRBJ1-6; 7 bases are shared with TRBD1. The CDR3 has 16 amino acids. Germline CDR1 is MNHEY and CDR2 is SVGAGI. The V and J ends lost 0 bases and 10 bases, in that order; junction bases with no gene match: 9. The CDR3 sequence: CASSYSRQGLGSPLHF. For the CDR3, the DNA is TGTGCCAGCAGTTACTCACGACAGGGTCTAGGGTCACCCCTCCACTTT.

This chain links TRBV30 with TRBJ2-4, with TRBD1 matching 9 bases. In germline, CDR1 is GTSNPN, CDR2 SVGIG (reference sequence). With 6 bases clipped from V and 0 bases from J, the junction kept 15 bases outside the gene matches. The CDR3 runs to 18 residues. Written as DNA, the CDR3 is TGTGCCTGCGTGCAAGGAAAACAGGGGGCTTCAGCCAAAAACATTCAGTACTTC. It yields the protein CACVQGKQGASAKNIQYF.

The chain joins TRBV6-4 to TRBJ1-2; 7 bases match TRBD1. Per germline, CDR1 MRHNA and CDR2 SNTAGT. This CDR3 has 13 amino acids. J was trimmed by 8 bases and V by 6 bases; bases with no gene match: 9. CDR3 in amino acids: CASSPTGTAGYTF. DNA for the CDR3: TGTGCCAGCAGCCCGACCGGGACAGCGGGCTACACCTTC.

This clonotype showed up just a few times. The J gene is TRBJ1-1, the V gene TRBV11-1; no reliable D call. Germline-derived CDR1 and CDR2 are SGHAT and FQDESV (reference sequence). Trimming pared 7 bases from V and 4 bases from J, leaving 13 bases between. The CDR3 sequence is 13 residues long. The CDR3 bases are TGTGCCAGCATCGACTTGGATCTCACTGAAGCTTTCTTT. As protein: CASIDLDLTEAFF.

With respect to this clonotype: Germline and junction disagree at one end, which may indicate a read error. The chain uses TRBV7-2 and TRBJ1-5; 9 bases are a match to TRBD1. Germline CDR1 reads SGHTA; CDR2 reads FQGNSA. The CDR3 totals 17 residues. The CDR3 DNA is TGTGCCAGCAGCTTGGGGGGGACAGGGTCCGTCGGTCAGCACCAGCATTTT. Translating gives CASSLGGTGSVGQHQHF.

The V gene is TRBV5-1, the J gene TRBJ2-2, with TRBD1 as a possible D gene (5 bases). The CDR3 is 17 residues long. The V end was cut by 0 bases, the J end by 4 bases, with 16 bases between. In germline, CDR1 is SGHRS, CDR2 YFSETQ. The CDR3 here is CASSLDHRGSATGELFF. For the CDR3, the DNA is TGCGCCAGCAGCTTGGATCATAGGGGATCAGCCACCGGGGAGCTGTTTTTT.

The rearrangement links TRBV20-1 to TRBJ1-5; tentative D call: TRBD1 (5 bases). V dropped 6 bases and J dropped 4 bases, with 10 bases sitting between them. CDR1 is DFQATT, CDR2 SNEGSKA, per germline (reference sequence). The CDR3 sequence is 12 residues long. The CDR3 DNA reads as TGCAGTGCACTTGGGGGGAATCAGCCCCAGCATTTT. It translates to CSALGGNQPQHF.

The chain links TRBV29-1 to TRBJ1-2; 9 bases are shared with TRBD1. Unmatched junction bases numbered 13, after V lost 5 bases and J lost 0 bases. The CDR3 spans 17 residues. Germline-derived CDR1 and CDR2 are SQVTM and ANQGSEA. The CDR3 DNA reads TGCAGCGTTACCGGGACAGGGACACAAGGAGCTAACTATGGCTACACCTTC. It codes for CSVTGTGTQGANYGYTF.

There are many counts of this clonotype. This chain connects TRBV11-2 to TRBJ2-3; D perhaps matches TRBD2 (6 bases). Germline CDR1 reads SGHAT; CDR2 reads FQNNGV. The CDR3 consists of 16 residues. The V end lost 2 bases, the J end lost 2 bases, and 14 bases lay between the germline ends. The CDR3 spells CASSLWGDRFTDTQYF. The DNA of the CDR3 is TGTGCCAGCAGCTTATGGGGGGATCGGTTCACAGATACGCAGTATTTT.

This sequence joins TRBV29-1 and TRBJ2-3, with D hard to call. This CDR3 comprises 13 residues. Trimming removed 8 bases from V and 1 base from J, with 13 bases in between. From germline, CDR1 is SQVTM and CDR2 ANQGSEA. CDR3 DNA sequence: TGCAGCACCTCCGGCATGGGCACAGATACGCAGTATTTT. It is translated as CSTSGMGTDTQYF.

This clonotype was seen ten or more times. The chain links TRBV9 to TRBJ2-2; D not resolved. Germline loops: CDR1 SGDLS, CDR2 YYNGEE. The CDR3 totals 13 residues. V was pared by 0 bases and J by 6 bases, with 6 bases between. The DNA for the CDR3 is TGTGCCAGCAGCGTAGAGGTAGCCGGGGAGCTGTTTTTT. Its protein is CASSVEVAGELFF. The variable domain in full, completed from reference TRBV9 and TRBJ2-2, reads DSGVTQTPKHLITATGQRVTLRCSPRSGDLSVYWYQQSLDQGLQFLIQYYNGEERAKGNILERFSAQQFPDLHSELNLSSLELGDSALYFCASSVEVAGELFFGEGSRLTVL.

A few counts support this clonotype. The chain carries TRBV12-3 or TRBV12-4 and TRBJ2-1; D remains unclear. The CDR3 runs 17 residues. The V end was cut by 6 bases, the J end by 4 bases, with 22 bases between. The CDR3, as DNA: TGTGCCAGCAGAGAAAACCACTGGCCTTCACTGTACAATGAGCAGTTCTTC. Translation: CASRENHWPSLYNEQFF.

This clonotype was observed at least ten times. The V call is TRBV12-3 or TRBV12-4, the J call TRBJ2-7; tentative D call: TRBD1 (6 bases). The V end lost 4 bases, the J end lost 3 bases, and 10 bases lay between the germline ends. This CDR3 has 13 amino acids. As DNA, the CDR3 is TGTGCCAGCAGTTGGGAAGGGGGCTACGAGCAGTACTTC. This encodes CASSWEGGYEQYF.

The chain is built from TRBV10-2 and TRBJ2-3; 7 bases are a match to TRBD2. This CDR3 has 13 residues. Germline-derived CDR1 and CDR2 are WSHSY and SAAADI. V shed 8 bases, J shed 6 bases, and the junction held 8 bases outside the gene matches. The CDR3 DNA follows: TGCGCCAGCCAGGTCGGGGGGACGGATACGCAGTATTTT. Translating gives CASQVGGTDTQYF.

This clonotype was recorded at least ten times. The V gene is TRBV29-1, the J gene TRBJ2-2; TRBD1 matches 8 bases. Germline lookup yields CDR1 SQVTM and CDR2 ANQGSEA. The V segment lost 6 bases and the J segment 6 bases; nucleotides outside the gene matches: 15. The CDR3 sequence is 16 residues long. The CDR3 sequence: CSVPRGPGGASGELFF. The CDR3 DNA follows: TGCAGCGTCCCCAGGGGGCCAGGGGGCGCGTCCGGGGAGCTGTTTTTT.

This clonotype came up many times. V usage is TRBV5-1 and J usage is TRBJ2-3; 9 bases fit TRBD1. V was clipped by 2 bases and J by 5 bases; unmatched bases: 6. Looked up from germline, CDR1 is SGHRS and CDR2 is YFSETQ. The CDR3 runs 15 residues. CDR3 loop: CASSLARTGVDTQYF. CDR3 bases: TGCGCCAGCAGCTTAGCCCGGACAGGGGTAGATACGCAGTATTTT.

This chain joins TRBV4-3 and TRBJ1-1, with TRBD1 as a possible D gene (5 bases). Per germline, CDR1 LGHNA and CDR2 YSLEER. V dropped 1 base and J dropped 3 bases, with 9 bases sitting between them. This CDR3 contains 14 residues. CDR3 sequence reads: CASSQGGRDTEAFF. In DNA form, the CDR3 reads TGCGCCAGCAGCCAAGGCGGCAGGGACACTGAAGCTTTCTTT.

The chain employs TRBV7-3 and TRBJ2-1; 9 bases match TRBD2. The CDR3 covers 14 residues. With 5 bases clipped from V and 4 bases from J, the junction kept 3 bases outside the gene matches. Germline V gene sequence: CDR1 SGHTA, CDR2 FQGTGA. In DNA form, the CDR3 reads TGTGCCAGCAGCACTAGCGGGCAATACAATGAGCAGTTCTTC. Amino acids: CASSTSGQYNEQFF.

This clonotype was counted ten times or more. The chain carries TRBV12-3 or TRBV12-4 and TRBJ1-5, with D possibly being TRBD1 (5 bases). Trimming removed 5 bases at V and 7 bases at J, with 12 bases between. There are 13 residues in the CDR3. The CDR3 here is CASSIQGGQPQHF. CDR3 DNA: TGTGCCAGCAGTATCCAGGGTGGCCAGCCCCAGCATTTT.

This clonotype turned up a few times. The chain employs TRBV5-1 and TRBJ2-2; 10 positions match TRBD1. The V and J ends lost 6 bases and 6 bases, in that order; junction bases with no gene match: 5. From germline, CDR1 is SGHRS and CDR2 YFSETQ. CDR3 length: 14 residues. The CDR3 spells CASTLGTGAGELFF. Here the CDR3 DNA reads TGCGCCAGCACCTTAGGGACAGGGGCCGGGGAGCTGTTTTTT.

This clonotype appeared a few times. The chain combines TRBV3-1 with TRBJ2-3; 7 bases fit TRBD2. The CDR3 runs to 14 residues. From germline, CDR1 is LGHDT and CDR2 YNNKEL (reference sequence). V trimming: 1 base; J trimming: 5 bases; junction bases outside the gene matches: 3. CDR3 in DNA: TGTGCCAGCAGCCAAGCTACGGGGGGAGATACGCAGTATTTT. It codes for CASSQATGGDTQYF.

This clonotype has just a few counts. The CDR3 sequence is CASSQGTGSASTGYEQYF. The CDR3 region has the DNA TGTGCCAGTAGTCAGGGGACAGGTTCTGCTAGTACTGGCTACGAGCAGTACTTC. The rearrangement joins TRBV19 to TRBJ2-7; the match to TRBD1 covers 8 bases. Unmatched junction bases numbered 18, after V lost 5 bases and J lost 3 bases. There are 18 residues in the CDR3. The germline V gene encodes CDR1 LNHDA and CDR2 SQIVND (reference sequence).

The chain employs TRBV30 and TRBJ1-5, with 9 bases aligning to TRBD1. Germline trimming cut 4 bases from V and 5 bases from J; bases unmatched to any gene: 3. The CDR3 contains 13 residues. Germline loops: CDR1 GTSNPN, CDR2 SVGIG (reference sequence). In nucleotides, the CDR3 is TGTGCCTGGACCCGGGACAGGGATCAGCCCCAGCATTTT. Translated, it gives CAWTRDRDQPQHF.

There are a few counts of this clonotype. The chain is built from TRBV4-2 and TRBJ1-2, with D tentatively TRBD1 (5 bases). Trimming pared 0 bases from V and 3 bases from J, leaving 14 bases between. This CDR3 region has 16 residues. CDR1 LGHNA and CDR2 YNFKEQ come from the germline V gene. The CDR3 protein is CASSQDRRAPDYGYTF. CDR3 DNA: TGTGCCAGCAGCCAAGATCGCAGGGCACCTGACTATGGCTACACCTTC.

This clonotype was recorded many times. The chain uses TRBV20-1 and TRBJ2-7; TRBD2 matches at 8 bases. The CDR3 runs to 11 residues. Trimming at V came to 3 bases and at J to 7 bases, leaving 2 bases not matched to a gene. Germline V gives CDR1 DFQATT, CDR2 SNEGSKA (reference sequence). The CDR3, as DNA: TGCAGTGCTAGTAGCGGGGTTGAGCAGTACGTC. Translating gives CSASSGVEQYV.

The chain uses TRBV4-2 and TRBJ1-2; D is perhaps TRBD1 (6 bases). This CDR3 is built from 15 residues. Looked up from germline, CDR1 is LGHNA and CDR2 is YNFKEQ. V was trimmed by 0 bases and J by 3 bases, leaving 11 bases between them. The CDR3 DNA reads as TGTGCCAGCAGCCAAGAGAGACAGGCCCACTATGGCTACACCTTC. Encoded protein: CASSQERQAHYGYTF.